The clone carrying this T cell receptor beta chain occurred a few times. Antigen specificity is unknown. CDR3 length equals 16 residues. V was clipped by 5 bases and J by 5 bases, with 18 bases between them. Germline CDR1 and CDR2: SEHNR and FQNEAQ (reference sequence). TCRdb re-analysed the 5' RACE reads in MiXCR, keeping a single row per CDR3 protein. This sample has fewer than 400,000 distinct CDR3 sequences, with roughly 14% found just once. These data belong to a study of CD8 T cells in ankylosing spondylitis. Findings and limits, study-wide: Reports of some motif variants in reactive arthritis synovial fluid and blood predate this one. What appeared characteristic of ankylosing spondylitis blood was a TCR beta motif of 7 or 8 highly homologous variants. Matched synovial fluid from ankylosing spondylitis patients was reported to be enriched for disease-linked clones.

The sample comprised blood, either unsorted or a sorted T cell fraction (not recorded which). The source is a male donor with ankylosing spondylitis or in good health (not recorded which). V usage is TRBV7-9 and J usage is TRBJ2-2; D is possibly TRBD1 (6 bases). The CDR3 region is CASSPNRDGRTGELFF. As DNA, the CDR3 is TGTGCCAGCAGCCCCAACAGGGACGGTCGAACCGGGGAGCTGTTTTTT.